The 8 T cell receptor beta chains below all came from one sample that was sequenced in a study of blood T cell repertoires in COVID-19. Here immunoSEQ multiplex PCR was the method, and the copy in TCRdb shows in-frame clones only, minus some. This table holds about 76,000 clones, 83% found once. Sequencing input: peripheral blood. The receptors stem from an elderly man with acute or convalescent COVID-19.

This clone was seen a single time. The chain has TRBV6-1 and TRBJ2-3, with 14 bases fitting TRBD2. The CDR3 contains 15 residues. The junction had 0 bases not matched to a gene; V was cut back by 3 bases and J by 4 bases. Germline lookup yields CDR1 MNHNS and CDR2 SASEGT. CDR3 DNA sequence: TGTGCCAGCAGTGAGGGACTAGCGGGGGCAGATACGCAGTATTTT. Translation gives CASSEGLAGADTQYF.

The J gene is TRBJ1-5, the V gene TRBV19; D possibly corresponds to TRBD1 (5 bases). This CDR3 is built from 14 residues. Between the trimmed V and J ends, which lost 6 bases and 1 base, there was a span of 10 bases. Germline V gives CDR1 LNHDA, CDR2 SQIVND (reference sequence). CDR3 bases: TGTGCCAGTAGGGGCAGGGAAAGCAATCAGCCCCAGCATTTT. Its translation: CASRGRESNQPQHF.

This sequence joins TRBV7-9 and TRBJ2-3; the match to TRBD2 covers 9 bases. V was pared by 3 bases and J by 4 bases, with 5 bases of the junction left unmatched. Germline V gene data show CDR1 as SEHNR and CDR2 as FQNEAQ (reference sequence). The CDR3 loop spans 15 amino acids. CDR3 residues: CASSFRAGGADTQYF. The CDR3 DNA is TGTGCCAGCAGCTTCAGAGCGGGAGGAGCAGATACGCAGTATTTT.

This chain joins TRBV6-2 or TRBV6-3 and TRBJ1-1, with 9 bases matching TRBD1. This CDR3 has 14 residues. Per germline, CDR1 MNHEY and CDR2 SVGEGT. Losses at the gene ends were 2 bases for V and 4 bases for J; bases not matched to a gene: 2. The CDR3 DNA sequence: TGTGCCAGCAGTTACAACAGGGGGCGCACTGAAGCTTTCTTT. Its translation: CASSYNRGRTEAFF.

The rearrangement joins TRBV18 to TRBJ1-1; the D is unclear. CDR3 length: 14 residues. Germline V gene lookup returns CDR1 KGHSH and CDR2 LQKENI. Trimming cost V 3 bases and J 0 bases, with 8 bases left between them. The CDR3 bases are TGTGCCAGCTCACCGACAAACTTGAACACTGAAGCTTTCTTT. Its protein is CASSPTNLNTEAFF. Full variable domain (missing parts from reference TRBV18 and TRBJ1-1): NAGVMQNPRHLVRRRGQEARLRCSPMKGHSHVYWYRQLPEEGLKFMVYLQKENIIDESGMPKERFSAEFPKEGPSILRIQQVVRGDSAAYFCASSPTNLNTEAFFGQGTRLTVV.

This clone has only a few counts. This CDR3 reads CASSLAAYNEQFF. The CDR3 coding sequence is TGTGCCAGCAGCTTAGCGGCATACAATGAGCAGTTCTTC. The genes are TRBV7-3 and TRBJ2-1; D unclear. CDR3 size: 13 residues. V lost 2 bases and J lost 4, with 6 bases in between. Looked up from germline, CDR1 is SGHTA and CDR2 is FQGTGA.

This chain joins TRBV28 and TRBJ1-2, with 8 bases identical to TRBD1. CDR1 and CDR2 from the germline V gene are MDHEN and SYDVKM. Losses at the gene ends were 3 bases for V and 8 bases for J; bases not matched to a gene: 8. The length of the CDR3 is 14 residues. DNA of the CDR3: TGTGCCAGCAGTTTGGGCAGGGGGCCTACGGGCTACACCTTC. It codes for CASSLGRGPTGYTF.

The genes are TRBV14 and TRBJ2-5; 15 bases line up with TRBD2. The germline V gene encodes CDR1 SGHDN and CDR2 FVKESK. This CDR3 is built from 15 residues. With 4 bases clipped from V and 5 bases from J, the junction kept 2 bases outside the gene matches. The CDR3 is CASSPGTSGGETQYF. The CDR3 DNA follows: TGTGCCAGCAGCCCCGGGACTAGCGGGGGGGAGACCCAGTACTTC. The variable domain in full, completed from reference TRBV14 and TRBJ2-5, reads EAGVTQFPSHSVIEKGQTVTLRCDPISGHDNLYWYRRVMGKEIKFLLHFVKESKQDESGMPNNRFLAERTGGTYSTLKVQPAELEDSGVYFCASSPGTSGGETQYFGPGTRLLVL.